The TCR beta chain described here comes from a study of cytomegalovirus exposure and HLA in healthy donors. The PCR was carried out with 60 Vbeta primers and 13 Jbeta primers. Libraries were prepared by immunoSEQ multiplex PCR; TCRdb keeps only in-frame clonotypes and omits some of them. This table has more than 85,000 clones, 75% to 85% appearing once. This clone occurred once. This CDR3 contains 21 residues. J gave up 2 bases and V 0 bases, and 16 bases lay outside the gene matches. Per germline, CDR1 LGHNA and CDR2 YSLEER. The chain has TRBV4-3 and TRBJ2-3; 11 bases agree with TRBD2. The sequenced sample consisted of PBMCs. The receptor comes from a woman aged 18-35 years in good health and CMV-seronegative. The chain's CDR3 is CASSQDSISQLAGEYTDTQYF. CDR3 nucleotide sequence: TGCGCCAGCAGCCAAGACTCTATATCTCAACTAGCGGGAGAGTACACAGATACGCAGTATTTT.